The clone carrying this T cell receptor (beta chain) was detected only a few times. The data derive from a study of cytomegalovirus exposure and HLA in healthy donors. The CDR3 sequence is 14 residues long. Per germline, CDR1 ENHRY and CDR2 SYGVKD. Trimming removed 3 bases at V and 4 bases at J, with 13 bases between. Use of 60 Vbeta and 13 Jbeta primers characterized the PCR. The assay was immunoSEQ multiplex PCR, and TCRdb's table has in-frame clones only and misses some. This repertoire shows about 200,000 clones, 80% to 90% found once; its top ten account for around 2.8%. Sequencing was done on a sample of PBMCs. The chain uses TRBV10-3 and TRBJ2-7; no clear D. This sequence originates from a man aged 25-45 years in good health and CMV-seronegative. The CDR3 spells CAISDRNSPYEQYF. The CDR3 bases are TGTGCCATCAGTGACCGGAACAGTCCTTACGAGCAGTACTTC.